Listed below are T cell receptor beta chains from one sample, sequenced in a study of regulatory T cells in long-lasting Graves disease. Each CDR3 protein gets one entry after TCRdb re-called the multiplex PCR reads with MiXCR. The repertoire includes approximately 480,000 distinct CDR3 sequences, 15% to 20% of them detected once, and 9.5% to 15% sits in the top ten. The same data also contributed to another study, on T cells in Graves' hyperthyroidism and ophthalmopathy.

The material sequenced was peripheral blood mononuclear cells (PBMCs), taken at new diagnosis, from a patient treated with antithyroid drugs. The receptors derive from a man aged 35-49 years with Graves disease. CDR3s include the opening cysteine and the closing phenylalanine or tryptophan. D genes are given only for firm matches. Where a row states a size, it is once, few, many or the class of an expanded clone; other rows omit it.

>TRBV18|.|TRBJ1-1|.
TGTGCCAGCTCACCAGTAACAGAGAACACTGAAGCTTTCTTT
CASSPVTENTEAFF
>TRBV11-2|many|TRBJ2-7|.
TGTGCCAGCAGCTTCGGGACTCTCTCCTACGAGCAGTACTTC
CASSFGTLSYEQYF
>TRBV18|many|TRBJ2-3|TRBD2
TGTGCCAGCTCACCGCCCGGCCCTAGCGGGAGAAGCACAGATACGCAGTATTTT
CASSPPGPSGRSTDTQYF
>TRBV19|few|TRBJ2-1|.
TGTGCCAGTAGTAAGGGTGGTGTTTCCTACAATGAGCAGTTCTTC
CASSKGGVSYNEQFF
>TRBV5-1|many|TRBJ2-7|TRBD2
TGCGCCAGCAGCTTGGGTGGACTAGGAAGAGACGAGCAGTACTTC
CASSLGGLGRDEQYF
>TRBV24-1|few|TRBJ2-3|.
TGTGCCACCAGTGATATCACAGATACGCAGTATTTT
CATSDITDTQYF
>TRBV7-3|.|TRBJ2-3|TRBD2
TGTGCCAGCAGGTCCGTTTTAGCGGGAGACGGAGTTACGCAGTATTTT
CASRSVLAGDGVTQYF
>TRBV11-2|many|TRBJ2-7|TRBD2
TGTGCCAGCAGCTTAGATATCGCGGGAGGGACCTACGAGCAGTACTTC
CASSLDIAGGTYEQYF
>TRBV27|many|TRBJ2-3|.
TGTGCCAGCAGCGCTGGGGTCACAGATACGCAGTATTTT
CASSAGVTDTQYF
>TRBV6-1|.|TRBJ2-6|TRBD1
TGTGCCAACAGTGAAAGGGACAGGGGGCAAACTGGGGCCAACGTCCTGACTTTC
CANSERDRGQTGANVLTF
>TRBV4-1|.|TRBJ2-6|TRBD1
TGCGCCAGCAGCCCAGGGGGTGCCTCTGGAGCCAACGTCCTGACTTTC
CASSPGGASGANVLTF
>TRBV24-1|few|TRBJ2-3|.
TGTGCCACCAGTGAACACTTCTCAGATACGCAGTATTTT
CATSEHFSDTQYF
>TRBV7-6|many|TRBJ2-5|TRBD2
TGTGCCAGCAGCTTAATTGGCGGGAGGGAGACCCAGTACTTC
CASSLIGGRETQYF
>TRBV5-1|.|TRBJ1-5|.
TGCGCCAGCAGCTTGGGAGACAATCAGCCCCAGCATTTT
CASSLGDNQPQHF
>TRBV6-1|.|TRBJ2-2|.
TGTGCCAGCAGCGATTTGGGGGGCCCCGGGGAGCTGTTTTTT
CASSDLGGPGELFF
>TRBV15|few|TRBJ2-3|.
TGTGCCACCAGCAGGTTACAGAAAACTAGCACAGATACGCAGTATTTT
CATSRLQKTSTDTQYF
>TRBV20-1|many|TRBJ2-7|TRBD2
TGCAGTGCGCGAGAGCGGGAGCATCGGCCCTACGAGCAGTACTTC
CSAREREHRPYEQYF
>TRBV9|.|TRBJ2-5|.
TGTGCCAGCAGCGCGCTACTGGGGGGTGGAGAGACCCAGTACTTC
CASSALLGGGETQYF
>TRBV24-1|.|TRBJ2-1|TRBD2
TGTGCCACCAGTGATCCGGGACTAGCGCTTTCCAATGAGCAGTTCTTC
CATSDPGLALSNEQFF
>TRBV19|.|TRBJ2-2|TRBD2
TGTGCCAGTAGTGAACTAGCGGGAGTCGGCACCGGGGAGCTGTTTTTT
CASSELAGVGTGELFF
>TRBV2|many|TRBJ2-7|TRBD1
TGTGCCACCAGGGGGACATATTACGAGCAGTACTTC
CATRGTYYEQYF
>TRBV12-3/TRBV12-4|.|TRBJ1-5|TRBD1
TGTGCCAGCAGTGGACAGGGATGGGACCAGCCCCAGCATTTT
CASSGQGWDQPQHF
>TRBV15|many|TRBJ2-1|.
TGTGCCACCAGCAGAGATAATGGCCCATACAATGAGCAGTTCTTC
CATSRDNGPYNEQFF
>TRBV19|.|TRBJ1-5|TRBD1
TGTGCCAGTAGTATTGACAGGGGCAGTAATCAGCCCCAGCATTTT
CASSIDRGSNQPQHF
>TRBV28|.|TRBJ2-7|TRBD2
TGTGCCAGCAAACCTAGCGGGACCCTCTACGAGCAGTACTTC
CASKPSGTLYEQYF
>TRBV28|many|TRBJ2-7|TRBD1
TGTGCCAGCAGAATTGGGGACAGGACGTACGAGCAGTACTTC
CASRIGDRTYEQYF
>TRBV29-1|.|TRBJ2-5|.
TGCAGCGTTGAAGGTGTCCAGGGAAAAGGCCTCGAGACCCAGTACTTC
CSVEGVQGKGLETQYF
>TRBV7-2|few|TRBJ2-5|.
TGTGCCAGCAGCTTTTCATCGGGTCTAGAGACCCAGTACTTC
CASSFSSGLETQYF
>TRBV5-1|many|TRBJ2-7|.
TGCACCAGCAGCGACCGGGACCGAGCCTACGAGCAGTACTTC
CTSSDRDRAYEQYF
>TRBV7-8|many|TRBJ2-5|TRBD1
TGTGCCAGCAGCTTCTTTCCCGGGACAGGCCTGCAAGAGACCCAGTACTTC
CASSFFPGTGLQETQYF
>TRBV2|many|TRBJ2-2|.
TGTGCCAGCACCCCCAATACCGGGGAGCTGTTTTTT
CASTPNTGELFF
>TRBV7-6|.|TRBJ2-5|.
TGTGCCAGCAGCTTAGAAGGGTCTGGGGAGACCCAGTACTTC
CASSLEGSGETQYF
>TRBV3-1|many|TRBJ2-1|TRBD2
TGTGCCAGCACCATCGTGCGGGAGGGTCTCGCCAATGAGCAGTTCTTC
CASTIVREGLANEQFF
>TRBV29-1|many|TRBJ2-5|TRBD1
TGCAGCGTTGGCGGGCGGACAGGGCGACTTGACCAAGAGACCCAGTACTTC
CSVGGRTGRLDQETQYF
>TRBV11-3|many|TRBJ2-7|TRBD2
TGTGCCAGCAGCACGAGCGGGAGGGACTACGAGCAGTACTTC
CASSTSGRDYEQYF
>TRBV20-1|many|TRBJ2-7|.
TGCAGTGCTAGGGATCGTGGACACTTCTACGAGCAGTACTTC
CSARDRGHFYEQYF
>TRBV28|many|TRBJ2-2|.
TGTGCCAGCAGTGGAGGGTTGAACACCGGGGAGCTGTTTTTT
CASSGGLNTGELFF
>TRBV18|many|TRBJ2-1|.
TGTGCCAGCTCACCACAGAGCTCCTACAATGAGCAGTTCTTC
CASSPQSSYNEQFF
>TRBV19|few|TRBJ1-5|.
TGTGCCAGTAGTATGATCGGGAATCAGCCCCAGCATTTT
CASSMIGNQPQHF
>TRBV20-1|.|TRBJ1-2|.
TGCAGTGCTACAGACCCTGTTCTTGACTATGGCTACACCTTC
CSATDPVLDYGYTF
>TRBV12-5|.|TRBJ2-7|.
TGTGCTAGTGCCCTGGAGAGGGGAGGATTCTACGAGCAGTACTTC
CASALERGGFYEQYF
>TRBV11-1|many|TRBJ2-2|.
TGTGCCAGCAACCCTGACAGATCGAACACCGGGGAGCTGTTTTTT
CASNPDRSNTGELFF
>TRBV4-1|few|TRBJ2-2|TRBD2
TGCGCCAGCAGCCTTCGACTAGCGGGAGGGCCGACCACCGGGGAGCTGTTTTTT
CASSLRLAGGPTTGELFF
>TRBV7-2|many|TRBJ2-7|.
TGTGCCAGCACTGAGGGCCTCCACGAGCAGTACTTC
CASTEGLHEQYF
>TRBV5-4|.|TRBJ2-2|TRBD1
TGTGCCAGCAGCGTGGACAGGGTTAACACCGGGGAGCTGTTTTTT
CASSVDRVNTGELFF
>TRBV9|few|TRBJ2-5|.
TGTGCCAGCAGCGTAGATTTGGGGTTCCAAGAGACCCAGTACTTC
CASSVDLGFQETQYF
>TRBV20-1|many|TRBJ2-1|.
TGCAGTGCTTACCGGGACTCCAAAGAGCAGTTCTTC
CSAYRDSKEQFF
>TRBV7-9|many|TRBJ2-3|.
TGTGCCAGCGAAACAGGGGAGGTATCCACAGATACGCAGTATTTT
CASETGEVSTDTQYF
>TRBV12-3/TRBV12-4|.|TRBJ2-3|.
TGTGCCAGCAGTTTGATGGGTCCAGATACGCAGTATTTT
CASSLMGPDTQYF
>TRBV4-1|.|TRBJ2-7|TRBD1
TGCGCCAGCAGCCAAGATCAAGTGACAGGGACGAGGTACTTC
CASSQDQVTGTRYF
>TRBV3-1|many|TRBJ2-3|.
TGTGCCAGCAGCCAAGCGAATGGCGATACGCAGTATTTT
CASSQANGDTQYF
>TRBV28|many|TRBJ2-7|.
TGTGCCAGCAGTTCGACCCCCACGGGCCAGCGGGCCTCCTACGAGCAGTACTTC
CASSSTPTGQRASYEQYF
>TRBV7-9|many|TRBJ2-7|TRBD1
TGTGCCAGCAGCTTGGGGACAGGGTACTACGAGCAGTACTTC
CASSLGTGYYEQYF
>TRBV11-2|many|TRBJ2-1|.
TGTGCCAGCAGCTTAGTAGGGAGTCATATGGGTGAGCAGTTCTTC
CASSLVGSHMGEQFF
>TRBV6-5|few|TRBJ2-1|.
TGTGCCAGCAGTTACTCGATAGGGACCGGTCCCTCCTACAATGAGCAGTTCTTC
CASSYSIGTGPSYNEQFF
>TRBV5-1|many|TRBJ2-5|TRBD1
TGCGCCAGCAGCTTGGCCGACAGGGACCAAGAGACCCAGTACTTC
CASSLADRDQETQYF